These T cell receptor beta chains were read from a single sample in a study of neoadjuvant anti-PD-1 for oral cavity cancer. Assay used: immunoSEQ multiplex PCR; TCRdb lists only in-frame clones, some missing. The table records 80,000 to 95,000 clones, approximately 84% of them present only once. The sample in question was PBMCs, obtained before nivolumab (anti-PD-1) treatment. The source of these receptors is a person between 40 and 79 years old with oral cavity squamous cell carcinoma. Each CDR3 is given with its conserved first and last residue. A D gene is named only where the DNA matches it firmly. Not every row has a clone size; where given, it reads once, few, many or a size class.

clone_size: NA; v_call: TRBV4-2; d_call: NA; j_call: TRBJ1-5; cdr3_nt: TGTGCCAGCAGCCAAGAATTGTTGGTCCGAGGGATATATAGCAATCAGCCCCAGCATTTT; cdr3_aa: CASSQELLVRGIYSNQPQHF
clone_size: NA; v_call: TRBV7-9; d_call: NA; j_call: TRBJ1-3; cdr3_nt: TGTGCCAGCAGCTTAGCGGGAGGAGGAAACACCATATATTTT; cdr3_aa: CASSLAGGGNTIYF
clone_size: NA; v_call: TRBV19; d_call: TRBD1; j_call: TRBJ2-7; cdr3_nt: TGTGCCAGTAGTATCAGGGACAGGGCAGGCGAGCAGTACTTC; cdr3_aa: CASSIRDRAGEQYF
clone_size: NA; v_call: TRBV7-3; d_call: NA; j_call: TRBJ2-2; cdr3_nt: TGTGCCAGCAGCCAATCCCCCCGACGTAACACCGGGGAGCTGTTTTTT; cdr3_aa: CASSQSPRRNTGELFF
clone_size: once; v_call: TRBV6-1; d_call: TRBD1; j_call: TRBJ1-4; cdr3_nt: TGTGCCACCAAGCCAGGGGGCGGTGAAAAACTGTTTTTT; cdr3_aa: CATKPGGGEKLFF
clone_size: once; v_call: TRBV19; d_call: NA; j_call: TRBJ1-4; cdr3_nt: TGTGCCAGTAGTATGGGAGTTGCAACTAATGAAAAACTGTTTTTT; cdr3_aa: CASSMGVATNEKLFF
clone_size: once; v_call: TRBV6-6; d_call: NA; j_call: TRBJ2-1; cdr3_nt: TGTGCCAGCAGTAGGCTGAGCTCCTACAATGAGCAGTTCTTC; cdr3_aa: CASSRLSSYNEQFF
clone_size: NA; v_call: TRBV29-1; d_call: TRBD2; j_call: TRBJ2-5; cdr3_nt: TGCAGCGTGCCCCGGGAGGGCCTAGAGACCCAGTACTTC; cdr3_aa: CSVPREGLETQYF
clone_size: NA; v_call: TRBV10-3; d_call: TRBD2; j_call: TRBJ2-1; cdr3_nt: TGTGCCATCAGAGCTAGCGGAGGAGGCAGGAATGAGCAGTTCTTC; cdr3_aa: CAIRASGGGRNEQFF
clone_size: NA; v_call: TRBV21-1; d_call: NA; j_call: TRBJ1-2; cdr3_nt: TGTGCCAGCAGCAATTCTAGGCCACGCACTGGCTACACCTTC; cdr3_aa: CASSNSRPRTGYTF
clone_size: NA; v_call: TRBV6-5; d_call: NA; j_call: TRBJ2-1; cdr3_nt: TGTGCCAGCAGGTCAGTGGGGACCTACAATGAGCAGTTCTTC; cdr3_aa: CASRSVGTYNEQFF
clone_size: once; v_call: TRBV28; d_call: NA; j_call: TRBJ1-1; cdr3_nt: TGTGCCAGCACTGTCGGGGGGATTTTGAACACTGAAGCTTTCTTT; cdr3_aa: CASTVGGILNTEAFF
clone_size: few; v_call: TRBV11-3; d_call: NA; j_call: TRBJ2-7; cdr3_nt: TGTGCCAGCAGCCCCGAAGCGGCGGGTCAGAACGAGCAGTACTTC; cdr3_aa: CASSPEAAGQNEQYF
clone_size: NA; v_call: TRBV6-5; d_call: NA; j_call: TRBJ2-2; cdr3_nt: TGTGCCAGCAGTAAGACAGGTACAAAGGAGGAGCTGTTTTTT; cdr3_aa: CASSKTGTKEELFF
clone_size: NA; v_call: TRBV13; d_call: NA; j_call: TRBJ2-7; cdr3_nt: TGTGCCAGCAGCTTTACGGGACCCTCCTACGAGCAGTACTTC; cdr3_aa: CASSFTGPSYEQYF
clone_size: NA; v_call: TRBV5-8; d_call: TRBD1; j_call: TRBJ1-3; cdr3_nt: TGTGCCAGCAGCTCATCGTCGGACAGGGGAAACACCATATATTTT; cdr3_aa: CASSSSSDRGNTIYF
clone_size: NA; v_call: TRBV4-1; d_call: NA; j_call: TRBJ2-7; cdr3_nt: TGCGCCAGCAGCCAAGACGACCTCTCCGTATACGAGCAGTACTTC; cdr3_aa: CASSQDDLSVYEQYF
clone_size: few; v_call: TRBV28; d_call: NA; j_call: TRBJ1-5; cdr3_nt: TGTGCCAGCAATAATGTGGAGGGGTGGCATCGTCAGCCCCAGCATTTT; cdr3_aa: CASNNVEGWHRQPQHF
clone_size: NA; v_call: TRBV30; d_call: NA; j_call: TRBJ2-7; cdr3_nt: TGTGCCTGGACCAGAGGGGCACCTACCTACGAGCAGTACTTC; cdr3_aa: CAWTRGAPTYEQYF
clone_size: NA; v_call: TRBV4-2; d_call: NA; j_call: TRBJ2-2; cdr3_nt: TGTGCCAGCAGCCAAAAGGCTAACGGGGAGCTGTTTTTT; cdr3_aa: CASSQKANGELFF
clone_size: NA; v_call: TRBV2; d_call: NA; j_call: TRBJ2-1; cdr3_nt: TGTGCCAGCAGTTTAGACTGGAGCTCCTACAATGAGCAGTTCTTC; cdr3_aa: CASSLDWSSYNEQFF
clone_size: NA; v_call: TRBV5-1; d_call: TRBD1; j_call: TRBJ2-1; cdr3_nt: TGCGCCAGCAGCCTTACCGGGACAGCCTTCTACAATGAGCAGTTCTTC; cdr3_aa: CASSLTGTAFYNEQFF
clone_size: NA; v_call: TRBV30; d_call: NA; j_call: TRBJ1-3; cdr3_nt: TGTGCCTTCACGTTTCTGGGAACTGGAAACACCATATATTTT; cdr3_aa: CAFTFLGTGNTIYF
clone_size: few; v_call: TRBV18; d_call: NA; j_call: TRBJ1-5; cdr3_nt: TGTGCCAGCTCCAAAGACGGCAATCAGCCCCAGCATTTT; cdr3_aa: CASSKDGNQPQHF
clone_size: few; v_call: TRBV2; d_call: TRBD2; j_call: TRBJ2-1; cdr3_nt: TGTGCCAACACGACTAGCGGGAAGTGGAATGAGCAGTTCTTC; cdr3_aa: CANTTSGKWNEQFF
clone_size: few; v_call: TRBV6-5; d_call: NA; j_call: TRBJ1-3; cdr3_nt: TGTGCCAGCTCAAGGACAGACGGAAACACCATATATTTT; cdr3_aa: CASSRTDGNTIYF
clone_size: NA; v_call: TRBV11-2; d_call: NA; j_call: TRBJ2-7; cdr3_nt: TGTGCCAGCAGCTTAGGGCTCCTCGCCCTAGAGCAGTACTTC; cdr3_aa: CASSLGLLALEQYF
clone_size: once; v_call: TRBV19; d_call: NA; j_call: TRBJ1-4; cdr3_nt: TGTGCCAGTAGCCTACTCCGGGACCCATTGCGACAAACTAATGAAAAACTGTTTTTT; cdr3_aa: CASSLLRDPLRQTNEKLFF
clone_size: NA; v_call: TRBV29-1; d_call: NA; j_call: TRBJ2-5; cdr3_nt: TGCAGCGTTGATCAACACGGGGAGACCCAGTACTTC; cdr3_aa: CSVDQHGETQYF
clone_size: few; v_call: TRBV5-1; d_call: NA; j_call: TRBJ2-2; cdr3_nt: TGCGCCAGCAGCATTAGCGGGAACACCGGGGAGCTGTTTTTT; cdr3_aa: CASSISGNTGELFF
clone_size: NA; v_call: TRBV6-1; d_call: TRBD2; j_call: TRBJ2-1; cdr3_nt: TGTGCCAGCAGTTCCGGGACTAGCGGGTACAATGAGCAGTTCTTC; cdr3_aa: CASSSGTSGYNEQFF
clone_size: few; v_call: TRBV4-1; d_call: NA; j_call: TRBJ2-4; cdr3_nt: TGCGCCAGCAGCCCAAGCCTTCGGGACACTAAAAACATTCAGTACTTC; cdr3_aa: CASSPSLRDTKNIQYF
clone_size: NA; v_call: TRBV19; d_call: NA; j_call: TRBJ2-1; cdr3_nt: TGTGCCAGTAGTTCCCACGGCAATGAGCAGTTCTTC; cdr3_aa: CASSSHGNEQFF
clone_size: NA; v_call: TRBV9; d_call: NA; j_call: TRBJ2-7; cdr3_nt: TGTGCCAGCAGCGACCACGACGAGCAGTACTTC; cdr3_aa: CASSDHDEQYF
clone_size: once; v_call: TRBV6-6; d_call: NA; j_call: TRBJ1-2; cdr3_nt: TGTGCCAGCAGTTACCATACAGGGATTGAGGATGGCTACACCTTC; cdr3_aa: CASSYHTGIEDGYTF
clone_size: NA; v_call: TRBV2; d_call: NA; j_call: TRBJ2-5; cdr3_nt: TGTGCCAGCAAGTTGGAGGGAGAGACCCAGTACTTC; cdr3_aa: CASKLEGETQYF
clone_size: NA; v_call: TRBV6-6; d_call: TRBD1; j_call: TRBJ2-7; cdr3_nt: TGTGCCAGCAGTATGGGGACAGCCATCTCCTACGAGCAGTACTTC; cdr3_aa: CASSMGTAISYEQYF
clone_size: NA; v_call: TRBV19; d_call: NA; j_call: TRBJ2-3; cdr3_nt: TGTGCCAGTAGTATCCTTAGGGCGGGGGATACGCAGTATTTT; cdr3_aa: CASSILRAGDTQYF
clone_size: NA; v_call: TRBV10-3; d_call: NA; j_call: TRBJ1-2; cdr3_nt: TGTGCCATCAGTGAGGGGGAAGGACACCTTAACTATGGCTACACCTTC; cdr3_aa: CAISEGEGHLNYGYTF
clone_size: NA; v_call: TRBV2; d_call: NA; j_call: TRBJ2-3; cdr3_nt: TGTGCCAGCAGTGAGGGGGGGGCGCGGGTCACAGATACGCAGTATTTT; cdr3_aa: CASSEGGARVTDTQYF
clone_size: NA; v_call: TRBV6-1; d_call: NA; j_call: TRBJ2-2; cdr3_nt: TGTGCCAGCCGGTTTGAGGGAAACACCGGGGAGCTGTTTTTT; cdr3_aa: CASRFEGNTGELFF
clone_size: NA; v_call: TRBV10-1; d_call: NA; j_call: TRBJ2-1; cdr3_nt: TGCGCCAGCAGTGACCACTTTCTTAGGGAGCAGTTCTTC; cdr3_aa: CASSDHFLREQFF
clone_size: NA; v_call: TRBV14; d_call: TRBD2; j_call: TRBJ2-3; cdr3_nt: TGTGCCAGCAGCCAAGGGAGTAGCGGGATGTATAGCACAGATACGCAGTATTTT; cdr3_aa: CASSQGSSGMYSTDTQYF
clone_size: few; v_call: TRBV29-1; d_call: NA; j_call: TRBJ1-1; cdr3_nt: TGCAGCGCCAACTCGAACACTGAAGCTTTCTTT; cdr3_aa: CSANSNTEAFF
clone_size: NA; v_call: TRBV29-1; d_call: TRBD2; j_call: TRBJ2-2; cdr3_nt: TGCAGCGTAGCTAGGACTAGCGAAACTATACGGACCGGGGAGCTGTTTTTT; cdr3_aa: CSVARTSETIRTGELFF
clone_size: NA; v_call: TRBV5-1; d_call: TRBD1; j_call: TRBJ2-7; cdr3_nt: TGCGCCAGCAGCTTTACAGGGGGCGCGGACGAGCAGTACTTC; cdr3_aa: CASSFTGGADEQYF
clone_size: NA; v_call: TRBV7-3; d_call: NA; j_call: TRBJ2-7; cdr3_nt: TGTGCCAGCAGCTTAACTCGGGGAGTGGCTAAAATGTTCGAGCAGTACTTC; cdr3_aa: CASSLTRGVAKMFEQYF
clone_size: NA; v_call: TRBV5-6; d_call: NA; j_call: TRBJ2-2; cdr3_nt: TGTGCCAGCAGGAAGGCTCCGAACACCGGGGAGCTGTTTTTT; cdr3_aa: CASRKAPNTGELFF
clone_size: NA; v_call: TRBV11-2; d_call: TRBD2; j_call: TRBJ2-5; cdr3_nt: TGTGCCAGCAGCCTGACTAGCGGGATGATAGAGACCCAGTACTTC; cdr3_aa: CASSLTSGMIETQYF
clone_size: NA; v_call: TRBV4-1; d_call: NA; j_call: TRBJ2-1; cdr3_nt: TGCGCCAGCAGCCAAGAGAATAGCGGTTACAATGAGCAGTTCTTC; cdr3_aa: CASSQENSGYNEQFF
clone_size: NA; v_call: TRBV29-1; d_call: NA; j_call: TRBJ1-2; cdr3_nt: TGCAGCGTTGAGGGGAACAACTATGGCTACACCTTC; cdr3_aa: CSVEGNNYGYTF
clone_size: NA; v_call: TRBV5-1; d_call: NA; j_call: TRBJ2-7; cdr3_nt: TGCGCCAGCAGCTTGGGGACACTCTCCTACGAGCAGTACTTC; cdr3_aa: CASSLGTLSYEQYF
clone_size: NA; v_call: TRBV27; d_call: TRBD2; j_call: TRBJ2-7; cdr3_nt: TGTGCCAGCAAGGAAGGACTAGCGGGAGAAGTTGAGCAGTACTTC; cdr3_aa: CASKEGLAGEVEQYF
clone_size: NA; v_call: TRBV29-1; d_call: NA; j_call: TRBJ2-5; cdr3_nt: TGCAGCTCCCGCCATGCCGGCCGGGAGACCCAGTACTTC; cdr3_aa: CSSRHAGRETQYF
clone_size: NA; v_call: TRBV11-1; d_call: TRBD1; j_call: TRBJ2-7; cdr3_nt: TGTGCCAGCAGCTTGGGACAGGGTGGTGCCTACGAGCAGTACTTC; cdr3_aa: CASSLGQGGAYEQYF